Presented here are 16 T cell receptor beta chains from one specimen sequenced in a study of blood T cell repertoires in COVID-19. Profiled with immunoSEQ multiplex PCR; TCRdb holds only in-frame clones, not every one. The table shows around 260,000 clones, with roughly 90% occurring only once. The sequenced sample was peripheral blood. These receptors were taken from a man aged 60-69 years who had recovered from COVID-19.

The chain employs TRBV4-1 and TRBJ2-5; D might be TRBD2 (7 bases). Germline CDR1 and CDR2: MGHRA and YSYEKL. Trimming removed 0 bases from V and 5 bases from J, with 13 bases in between. This CDR3 has 15 residues. The DNA for the CDR3 is TGCGCCAGCAGCCAAGATCACGGGGGGCAGGAGACCCAGTACTTC. It codes for CASSQDHGGQETQYF.

This clone appeared once. This chain links TRBV6-5 with TRBJ2-1; 9 bases map to TRBD2. V lost 4 bases, J lost 8 bases, and 9 bases stayed unmatched. This CDR3 comprises 15 residues. Germline values: CDR1 MNHEY, CDR2 SVGAGI. The CDR3 loop is CASSSVAGGYDEQFF. DNA of the CDR3: TGTGCCAGCAGTTCTGTGGCGGGGGGGTATGATGAGCAGTTCTTC.

The chain carries TRBV9 and TRBJ2-5; D might be TRBD1 (5 bases). Germline V gives CDR1 SGDLS, CDR2 YYNGEE. Trimming shortened V by 3 bases and J by 0 bases, and 27 bases separated the two germline ends. The CDR3 runs to 20 residues. This chain's CDR3 is CASSASGIGSGTQYQETQYF. The CDR3 DNA is TGTGCCAGCAGCGCCTCAGGGATCGGATCCGGAACGCAGTACCAAGAGACCCAGTACTTC.

The chain uses TRBV23-1 and TRBJ2-2; TRBD1 matches at 8 bases. TRBV23-1 has ORF status, its function being uncertain. J was trimmed by 7 bases and V by 7 bases; bases with no gene match: 8. The CDR3 sequence is 14 residues long. DNA for the CDR3: TGCGCCAGCACCCCGGGACAGGTAGGCGGGGAGCTGTTTTTT. This translates into CASTPGQVGGELFF.

V usage is TRBV10-1 and J usage is TRBJ2-7; TRBD1 matches at 12 bases. CDR3 length: 16 residues. Germline trimming cut 3 bases from V and 4 bases from J; bases unmatched to any gene: 7. Germline V gives CDR1 WNHNN, CDR2 SYGVQD (reference sequence). The CDR3 loop is CASSDPPGQGAYEQYF. Written as DNA, the CDR3 is TGCGCCAGCAGTGACCCCCCGGGACAGGGGGCGTACGAGCAGTACTTC.

The V gene is TRBV27, the J gene TRBJ1-2; TRBD1 is a possible D gene (5 bases). V dropped 6 bases and J dropped 8 bases, with 19 bases sitting between them. CDR1 and CDR2 from the germline V gene are MNHEY and SMNVEV (reference sequence). This CDR3 has 14 residues. In DNA, the CDR3 is TGTGCCAGCAGGTCAAAGGGCGGGGCAGTCGGCTACACCTTC. Its translation is CASRSKGGAVGYTF.

This chain connects TRBV10-2 to TRBJ1-4; possible D gene TRBD1, 6 bases. In germline, CDR1 is WSHSY, CDR2 SAAADI. V was shortened by 6 bases and J by 7 bases, with 21 bases between the two germline ends. There are 16 residues in the CDR3. The CDR3 DNA reads as TGCGCCAGCAGAAATGACCACAGGGCTAGCGGTGAAAAACTGTTTTTT. It is translated as CASRNDHRASGEKLFF.

The gene calls are TRBV11-3 and TRBJ2-5; the match to TRBD2 covers 12 bases. This CDR3 is built from 15 residues. The germline gives CDR1 SGHNT, CDR2 YENEEA. Trimming removed 4 bases from V and 5 bases from J; junction bases left unmatched: 5. Here the CDR3 reads CASSSLAGGPETQYF. CDR3 DNA sequence: TGTGCCAGCAGCTCTCTAGCGGGGGGGCCGGAGACCCAGTACTTC. Looking up the rest from reference TRBV11-3 and TRBJ2-5 gives the full variable domain: EAGVVQSPRYKIIEKKQPVAFWCNPISGHNTLYWYLQNLGQGPELLIRYENEEAVDDSQLPKDRFSAERLKGVDSTLKIQPAELGDSAVYLCASSSLAGGPETQYFGPGTRLLVL.

The chain uses TRBV9 and TRBJ1-1; 7 positions match TRBD1. Per the germline V gene, CDR1 is SGDLS and CDR2 is YYNGEE. Losses at the gene ends were 8 bases for V and 1 base for J; bases not matched to a gene: 5. The length of the CDR3 is 13 residues. The CDR3 reads CASTRTGNTEAFF. CDR3 DNA sequence: TGTGCCAGTACTCGGACAGGGAACACTGAAGCTTTCTTT. The full variable domain, in which reference TRBV9 and TRBJ1-1 provide the parts outside the CDR3, is DSGVTQTPKHLITATGQRVTLRCSPRSGDLSVYWYQQSLDQGLQFLIQYYNGEERAKGNILERFSAQQFPDLHSELNLSSLELGDSALYFCASTRTGNTEAFFGQGTRLTVV.

This clone has a single count. This chain links TRBV27 with TRBJ2-5, with D perhaps matching TRBD1 (6 bases). CDR1 and CDR2 (germline): MNHEY, SMNVEV (reference sequence). The CDR3 contains 16 residues. V was shortened by 5 bases and J by 2 bases, with 18 bases between the two germline ends. DNA for the CDR3: TGTGCCAGCAGTGCGCAACAGGGACGACCGCAAGAGACCCAGTACTTC. This translates into CASSAQQGRPQETQYF.

CDR3 in amino acids: CASSAPPSGGETQYF. The DNA of the CDR3 is TGTGCCAGCAGTGCCCCCCCTAGCGGCGGAGAGACCCAGTACTTC. The chain links TRBV6-6 to TRBJ2-5; 7 bases map to TRBD2. The germline gives CDR1 MNHNY, CDR2 SVGAGI (reference sequence). V was clipped by 5 bases and J by 4 bases; unmatched bases: 10. The CDR3 loop spans 15 amino acids.

The chain links TRBV29-1 to TRBJ1-5; a weak D match, TRBD1 (6 bases). The V end was cut by 6 bases, the J end by 3 bases, with 12 bases between. The CDR3 has 13 amino acids. CDR1 and CDR2 (germline): SQVTM, ANQGSEA. The DNA of the CDR3 is TGCAGCGTCCGGGACAACTACAATCAGCCCCAGCATTTT. Encoded protein: CSVRDNYNQPQHF.

The chain has TRBV3-1 (or the pseudogene TRBV3-2) and TRBJ2-7; 10 bases fit TRBD2. The CDR3 has 16 residues. CDR1 is LGHDT and CDR2 is YNNKEL in the germline V gene (reference sequence). Germline trimming cut 1 base from V and 4 bases from J; bases unmatched to any gene: 7. CDR3 region: CASSQVKAGGPYEQYF. CDR3 nucleotide sequence: TGTGCCAGCAGCCAAGTAAAAGCGGGGGGGCCGTACGAGCAGTACTTC.

This chain joins TRBV9 and TRBJ2-2; 9 nucleotides agree with TRBD1. The CDR3 has 15 residues. V lost 4 bases to trimming and J lost 3 bases; unmatched junction nucleotides: 4. The germline V gene has CDR1 SGDLS and CDR2 YYNGEE. DNA of the CDR3: TGTGCCAGCAGCCGCGGGACAGGGTACACCGGGGAGCTGTTTTTT. Translating gives CASSRGTGYTGELFF.

This chain connects TRBV28 to TRBJ2-7; tentatively, D is TRBD1 (6 bases). Germline lookup yields CDR1 MDHEN and CDR2 SYDVKM. Deletions cut 7 bases from V and 2 bases from J, with 12 bases between. The CDR3 has 13 amino acids. The CDR3 sequence is CASIGGQTYEQYF. In nucleotides, the CDR3 is TGTGCCAGCATTGGGGGCCAAACCTACGAGCAGTACTTC.

This chain uses TRBV27 with TRBJ2-5; 7 bases are a match to TRBD1. Trimming removed 6 bases from V and 3 bases from J; junction bases left unmatched: 7. This CDR3 region has 14 residues. Germline CDR1 reads MNHEY; CDR2 reads SMNVEV (reference sequence). CDR3: CASRPDRRKETQYF. The CDR3 nucleotides are TGTGCCAGCAGGCCGGACAGGAGGAAAGAGACCCAGTACTTC.